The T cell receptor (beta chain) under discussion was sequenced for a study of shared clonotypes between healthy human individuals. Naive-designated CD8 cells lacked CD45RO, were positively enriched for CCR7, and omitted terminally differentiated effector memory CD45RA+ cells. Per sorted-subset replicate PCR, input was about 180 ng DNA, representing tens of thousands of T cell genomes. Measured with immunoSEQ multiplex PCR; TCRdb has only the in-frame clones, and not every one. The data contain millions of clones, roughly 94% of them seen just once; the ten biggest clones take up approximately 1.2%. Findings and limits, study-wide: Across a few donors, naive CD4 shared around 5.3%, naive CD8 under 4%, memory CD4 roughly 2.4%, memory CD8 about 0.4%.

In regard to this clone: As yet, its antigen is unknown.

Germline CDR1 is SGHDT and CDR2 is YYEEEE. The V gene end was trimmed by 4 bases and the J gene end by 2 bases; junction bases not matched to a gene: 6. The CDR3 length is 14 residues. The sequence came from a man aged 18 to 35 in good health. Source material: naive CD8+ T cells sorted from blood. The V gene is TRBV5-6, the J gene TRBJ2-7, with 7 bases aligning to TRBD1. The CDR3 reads CASSQGTAAYEQYF. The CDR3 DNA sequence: TGTGCCAGCAGCCAGGGGACAGCGGCCTACGAGCAGTACTTC. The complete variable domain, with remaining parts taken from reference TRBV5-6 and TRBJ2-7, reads DAGVTQSPTHLIKTRGQQVTLRCSPKSGHDTVSWYQQALGQGPQFIFQYYEEEERQRGNFPDRFSGHQFPNYSSELNVNALLLGDSALYLCASSQGTAAYEQYFGPGTRLTVT.